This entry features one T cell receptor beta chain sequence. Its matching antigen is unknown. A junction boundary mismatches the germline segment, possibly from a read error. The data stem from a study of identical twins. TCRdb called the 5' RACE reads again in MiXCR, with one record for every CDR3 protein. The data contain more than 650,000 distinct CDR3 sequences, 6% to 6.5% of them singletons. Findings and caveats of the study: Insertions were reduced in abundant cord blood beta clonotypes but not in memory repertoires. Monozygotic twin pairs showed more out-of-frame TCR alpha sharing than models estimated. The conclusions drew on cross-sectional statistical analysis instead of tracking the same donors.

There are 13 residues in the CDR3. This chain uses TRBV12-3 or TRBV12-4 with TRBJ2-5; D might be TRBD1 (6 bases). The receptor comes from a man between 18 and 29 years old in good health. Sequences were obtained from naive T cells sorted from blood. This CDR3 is CASILGGQETQYF. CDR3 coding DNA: TGTGCCAGCATTTTAGGGGGCCAAGAGACCCAGTACTTC.